The clone carrying this TCR beta chain occurred once. This CDR3 spans 14 amino acids. Germline V CDR1 and CDR2: SGHVS, FNYEAQ. With V trimmed by 6 bases and J by 2 bases, 5 bases remained unmatched. The data belong to a study of blood T cell repertoires in COVID-19. The repertoire was sequenced with immunoSEQ multiplex PCR; TCRdb's copy has only in-frame clones and lacks some. Here the sample spans approximately 49,000 clones, around nine tenths being singletons. Sequencing used peripheral blood. This chain connects TRBV7-6 to TRBJ2-5, with 8 bases aligning to TRBD1. This sequence originates from a man in his forties or fifties with acute or convalescent COVID-19. The CDR3: CASSFGTGQETQYF. CDR3 in DNA: TGTGCCAGCAGTTTTGGGACAGGACAAGAGACCCAGTACTTC.